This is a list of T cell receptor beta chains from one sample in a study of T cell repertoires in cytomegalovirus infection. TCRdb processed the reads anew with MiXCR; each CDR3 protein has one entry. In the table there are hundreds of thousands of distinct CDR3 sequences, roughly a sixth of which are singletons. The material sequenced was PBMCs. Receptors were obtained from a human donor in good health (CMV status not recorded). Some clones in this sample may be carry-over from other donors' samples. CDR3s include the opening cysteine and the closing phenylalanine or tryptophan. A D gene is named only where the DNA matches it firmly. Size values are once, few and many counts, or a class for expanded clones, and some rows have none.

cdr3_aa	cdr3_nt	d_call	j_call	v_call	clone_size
CASSPKGTGGYEQYF	TGTGCCAGCAGCCCTAAAGGGACAGGCGGCTACGAGCAGTACTTC	TRBD1	TRBJ2-7	TRBV4-2	many
CASSADPGQGEQFF	TGTGCTAGCAGCGCCGATCCGGGACAGGGTGAGCAGTTCTTC	TRBD1	TRBJ2-1	TRBV7-7	few
CASSETGTGEETQYF	TGTGCCAGCAGTGAAACCGGGACAGGCGAAGAGACCCAGTACTTC	TRBD1	TRBJ2-5	TRBV12-3/TRBV12-4	NA
CASSPSTSLGDTQYF	TGTGCCAGCAGCCCGTCGACTAGCCTGGGAGATACGCAGTATTTT	TRBD2	TRBJ2-3	TRBV7-3	NA
CASSLSTGGGQPQHF	TGTGCCAGCAGCCTATCAACAGGGGGTGGTCAGCCCCAGCATTTT	TRBD1	TRBJ1-5	TRBV7-2	many
CASSPGQRTSGRGDEQFF	TGTGCCAGCAGCCCAGGACAAAGGACTAGCGGGAGAGGGGATGAGCAGTTCTTC	TRBD2	TRBJ2-1	TRBV4-2	NA
CASSKPGQGALSGYTF	TGTGCCAGCAGCAAACCGGGACAGGGGGCGCTTAGTGGCTACACCTTC	TRBD1	TRBJ1-2	TRBV7-2	many
CASSLGPGQSQETQYF	TGTGCCAGCAGCTTGGGACCGGGACAGAGTCAAGAGACCCAGTACTTC	TRBD1	TRBJ2-5	TRBV5-6	NA
CASSQVGANQPQHF	TGCGCCAGCAGCCAAGTCGGGGCAAATCAGCCCCAGCATTTT	NA	TRBJ1-5	TRBV4-1	many
CASSEQGGTNEKLFF	TGTGCCAGCAGTGAACAGGGGGGCACTAATGAAAAACTGTTTTTT	TRBD1	TRBJ1-4	TRBV12-3/TRBV12-4	NA
CASSLGASSGKRSEAFF	TGTGCCAGCAGCTTGGGGGCTTCATCGGGAAAACGCTCTGAAGCTTTCTTT	NA	TRBJ1-1	TRBV5-8	few
CASSGRQRADTQYF	TGTGCCAGCAGCGGTAGGCAGCGGGCAGATACGCAGTATTTT	NA	TRBJ2-3	TRBV27	NA
CASSQEWWVGEVRPNEQFF	TGTGCCAGCAGCCAAGAGTGGTGGGTTGGAGAGGTTCGTCCCAATGAGCAGTTCTTC	NA	TRBJ2-1	TRBV14	few
CASSLGLAGDLSGANVLTF	TGTGCCAGCAGCTTGGGACTAGCGGGGGACCTCTCTGGGGCCAACGTCCTGACTTTC	TRBD2	TRBJ2-6	TRBV7-8	many
CASSTRGEQRPFF	TGTGCCAGCAGCACTAGAGGGGAACAAAGGCCTTTCTTT	NA	TRBJ1-1	TRBV7-2	many
CASSQDVRGTEAFF	TGTGCCAGCAGCCAAGATGTGCGGGGTACTGAAGCTTTCTTT	NA	TRBJ1-1	TRBV3-1	NA
CASSYGQGLETQYF	TGTGCCAGCAGTTACGGACAGGGGTTAGAGACCCAGTACTTC	TRBD1	TRBJ2-5	TRBV6-6	NA
CASSSPGQGMQTQYF	TGTGCCAGCAGTTCCCCGGGACAGGGGATGCAGACCCAGTACTTC	TRBD1	TRBJ2-5	TRBV28	NA
CASTRGGGANVLTF	TGTGCCAGCACCCGGGGTGGTGGGGCCAACGTCCTGACTTTC	NA	TRBJ2-6	TRBV6-1	NA
CASRDSGTSRQDTQYF	TGTGCCAGCAGGGATTCCGGGACTAGCCGACAAGATACGCAGTATTTT	TRBD2	TRBJ2-3	TRBV2	NA
CASSFEERQGGEQYF	TGTGCCAGCAGCTTTGAAGAGAGACAGGGCGGCGAGCAGTACTTC	TRBD1	TRBJ2-7	TRBV7-9	NA
CASSYSRRNTEAFF	TGTGCCAGCAGTTACTCTAGGCGGAACACTGAAGCTTTCTTT	NA	TRBJ1-1	TRBV6-5	few
CASSFPPGNQPQHF	TGTGCCAGCAGTTTTCCCCCGGGGAATCAGCCCCAGCATTTT	NA	TRBJ1-5	TRBV12-3/TRBV12-4	once
CASSITGYEQFF	TGTGCCAGTAGTATAACCGGGTATGAGCAGTTCTTC	NA	TRBJ2-1	TRBV19	NA
CSVEEVPDTQYF	TGCAGCGTTGAGGAAGTTCCAGATACGCAGTATTTT	NA	TRBJ2-3	TRBV29-1	NA
CASSRGQANSPLHF	TGTGCCAGCAGCCGAGGACAGGCCAATTCACCCCTCCACTTT	TRBD1	TRBJ1-6	TRBV12-3/TRBV12-4	NA
CASSPDGLVTGELFF	TGTGCCAGCAGCCCTGATGGGCTGGTAACCGGGGAGCTGTTTTTT	NA	TRBJ2-2	TRBV7-2	many
CASSLALGTGGEQYF	TGTGCCAGCAGCTTAGCGCTTGGGACAGGGGGCGAGCAGTACTTC	TRBD1	TRBJ2-7	TRBV7-9	few
CASSPVGQGHQPQHF	TGTGCCAGCAGTCCTGTGGGACAGGGCCATCAGCCCCAGCATTTT	TRBD1	TRBJ1-5	TRBV6-1	many
CASSMIHTGELFF	TGTGCCAGTAGTATGATCCACACCGGGGAGCTGTTTTTT	NA	TRBJ2-2	TRBV19	few
CASSAQTGGEQYF	TGTGCCAGCAGCGCCCAGACAGGGGGCGAGCAGTACTTC	TRBD1	TRBJ2-7	TRBV7-2	many
CASSLRTGTGGFYNEQFF	TGTGCCAGCAGTCTTAGAACCGGGACAGGGGGGTTCTACAATGAGCAGTTCTTC	TRBD1	TRBJ2-1	TRBV11-1	NA
CASSGGRIGQPQHF	TGTGCCAGCAGTGGAGGCAGGATCGGCCAGCCCCAGCATTTT	NA	TRBJ1-5	TRBV2	many
CASSLGLAGGPRTQYF	TGTGCCAGCAGCTTGGGACTAGCGGGGGGCCCCCGTACGCAGTATTTT	TRBD2	TRBJ2-3	TRBV2	NA
CASSSGRSNQPQHF	TGTGCCAGCAGTTCCGGACGGTCCAATCAGCCCCAGCATTTT	NA	TRBJ1-5	TRBV12-3/TRBV12-4	once
CASNVAGEPGETQYF	TGTGCCAGCAACGTAGCGGGGGAACCGGGAGAGACCCAGTACTTC	TRBD2	TRBJ2-5	TRBV7-2	NA
CASSNRVHYNEQFF	TGTGCCAGCAGTAACCGGGTCCACTACAATGAGCAGTTCTTC	NA	TRBJ2-1	TRBV25-1	few
CATGGSGTYEQYF	TGTGCCACCGGGGGTAGTGGGACCTACGAGCAGTACTTC	NA	TRBJ2-7	TRBV12-3/TRBV12-4	many
CASSIYRGPQHF	TGTGCCAGTAGTATATATCGTGGGCCCCAGCATTTT	NA	TRBJ1-5	TRBV19	NA
CASSGGPRAYNEQFF	TGTGCCAGCAGCGGGGGCCCAAGAGCCTACAATGAGCAGTTCTTC	NA	TRBJ2-1	TRBV11-2	few
CSVAGVPSYEQYF	TGCAGCGTTGCGGGGGTTCCGTCCTACGAGCAGTACTTC	NA	TRBJ2-7	TRBV29-1	once
CASSPRTSGGTSTDTQYF	TGTGCCAGCAGCCCCAGGACTAGCGGGGGTACTAGCACAGATACGCAGTATTTT	TRBD2	TRBJ2-3	TRBV7-9	NA
CSARKTLAGASETQYF	TGCAGTGCTAGAAAAACCTTAGCCGGGGCTTCGGAGACCCAGTACTTC	NA	TRBJ2-5	TRBV20-1	NA
CASSFQGEEQYF	TGTGCCAGCAGTTTCCAGGGGGAAGAGCAGTACTTC	TRBD1	TRBJ2-7	TRBV2	NA
CASSFLAGVGDTQYF	TGTGCCAGCAGTTTCCTAGCGGGGGTCGGCGATACGCAGTATTTT	TRBD2	TRBJ2-3	TRBV27	NA
CASSLAGGRYEQFF	TGTGCCAGCAGTTTAGCGGGGGGGCGTTATGAGCAGTTCTTC	NA	TRBJ2-1	TRBV12-3/TRBV12-4	many
CASAGGTAGSSPLHF	TGTGCCAGCGCCGGGGGGACAGCCGGGAGTTCACCCCTCCACTTT	TRBD1	TRBJ1-6	TRBV2	NA
CASSGGVNEQYF	TGTGCCAGCAGTGGAGGGGTCAACGAGCAGTACTTC	NA	TRBJ2-7	TRBV2	few
CASTVTQAKNIQYF	TGTGCCAGCACAGTTACTCAGGCCAAAAACATTCAGTACTTC	NA	TRBJ2-4	TRBV28	few
CSARGRRRLETQYF	TGCAGTGCTAGGGGACGGCGCCGGTTGGAGACCCAGTACTTC	NA	TRBJ2-5	TRBV20-1	NA
CASRSRHRVPSYNEQFF	TGTGCCAGCAGATCCAGACACAGGGTCCCCTCCTACAATGAGCAGTTCTTC	NA	TRBJ2-1	TRBV7-2	many
CASSLSRSIFNQPQHF	TGTGCCAGCAGTTTAAGCAGGTCTATATTCAATCAGCCCCAGCATTTT	NA	TRBJ1-5	TRBV28	few
CASSYVGQGSGANVLTF	TGTGCCAGCAGTTACGTGGGACAGGGGTCTGGGGCCAACGTCCTGACTTTC	TRBD1	TRBJ2-6	TRBV6-5	many
CASTPSSGVSSYNEQFF	TGTGCCAGCACCCCCTCTAGCGGGGTAAGCTCCTACAATGAGCAGTTCTTC	TRBD2	TRBJ2-1	TRBV5-4	few
CASSPSPRGGEVTQYF	TGTGCCAGCAGTCCCTCCCCCAGGGGCGGCGAGGTGACCCAGTACTTC	NA	TRBJ2-5	TRBV28	NA
CASSLGGGGMRSPLHF	TGTGCCAGCAGCTTAGGAGGAGGGGGGATGCGTTCACCCCTCCACTTT	NA	TRBJ1-6	TRBV7-2	medium-sized
CASSDGTSGGLGFNEQFF	TGCGCCAGCAGCGACGGGACTAGCGGGGGCCTGGGCTTCAATGAGCAGTTCTTC	TRBD2	TRBJ2-1	TRBV5-1	many
CASSSALNSYEQYF	TGTGCCAGCAGCTCCGCCTTAAACTCCTACGAGCAGTACTTC	NA	TRBJ2-7	TRBV7-2	many
CASSAGGANYGYTF	TGTGCCAGCAGCGCTGGGGGAGCTAACTATGGCTACACCTTC	NA	TRBJ1-2	TRBV5-4	few
CASSSSASTDTQYF	TGTGCCAGCAGCTCGTCCGCGAGCACAGATACGCAGTATTTT	NA	TRBJ2-3	TRBV7-9	NA